This T cell receptor beta chain was identified in a study of blood T cell repertoires in COVID-19. Study summary: The origin of the acute and convalescent COVID-19 samples was the United States, Italy and Spain. PBMCs, B-cell-depleted T cells, or T cells were the source of the cDNA or gDNA that made up the material.

Original processing notes: Nucleated cell counts were estimated from reference gene primer amplification. The method was immunoSEQ multiplex PCR; TCRdb's version includes in-frame clones alone and lacks a portion of them. From that table come the V and J calls and clone size; the DNA was used to work out D and trimming. The table records 200,000 to 300,000 clones, around nine tenths of them present only once. Seattle patients were enrolled during active infection and followed longitudinally. The CDR3 has 13 residues. The germline V gene has CDR1 SNHLY and CDR2 FYNNEI. Trimming stripped 4 bases from V and 1 base from J, with 7 bases between.

The sequence derives from a woman aged 55-69 years with COVID-19, enrolled during active disease. This chain joins TRBV2 and TRBJ1-1; D is uncertain. The specimen was peripheral blood. The CDR3 here is CASSVQPNTEAFF. For the CDR3, the DNA is TGTGCCAGCAGTGTACAGCCGAACACTGAAGCTTTCTTT. Using reference TRBV2 and TRBJ1-1 for the parts outside the CDR3, the full variable domain is EPEVTQTPSHQVTQMGQEVILRCVPISNHLYFYWYRQILGQKVEFLVSFYNNEISEKSEIFDDQFSVERPDGSNFTLKIRSTKLEDSAMYFCASSVQPNTEAFFGQGTRLTVV.